This is a list of T cell receptor beta chains from one sample in a study of shared clonotypes between healthy human individuals. The table came from immunoSEQ multiplex PCR; TCRdb's copy has only in-frame clones and leaves some out. The profile shows 1.5 million to 2.5 million clones, around 96% of them singletons. The sequenced sample consisted of naive CD8+ T cells sorted from blood. These receptors all stem from a man in his late teens or twenties in good health. Each CDR3 is given with its conserved first and last residue. Fields, in order: D gene, V gene, J gene, clone size, CDR3 protein, CDR3 DNA. D genes are given only for firm matches. The size field is filled for only some rows; it gives once, few, many or a size class.

D: TRBD2; V: TRBV30; J: TRBJ2-5; size: .; CDR3: CASERTSLQETQYF; DNA: TGTGCCTCGGAAAGGACTAGCCTCCAAGAGACCCAGTACTTC
D: TRBD1; V: TRBV27; J: TRBJ2-7; size: .; CDR3: CASRDRGYEQYF; DNA: TGTGCCAGCAGGGACAGGGGGTACGAGCAGTACTTC
D: TRBD1; V: TRBV27; J: TRBJ2-2; size: .; CDR3: CASSFRGLAGELFF; DNA: TGTGCCAGCAGTTTCAGGGGGCTGGCCGGGGAGCTGTTTTTT
D: TRBD2; V: TRBV27; J: TRBJ2-1; size: .; CDR3: CASIVSGGLAGDNEQFF; DNA: TGTGCCAGCATCGTCTCAGGGGGACTAGCGGGAGACAATGAGCAGTTCTTC
D: .; V: TRBV30; J: TRBJ2-7; size: .; CDR3: CAWRVVSDYEQYF; DNA: TGTGCCTGGAGGGTGGTTAGCGACTACGAGCAGTACTTC
D: TRBD2; V: TRBV10-2; J: TRBJ2-5; size: .; CDR3: CATWGLAKAHAETQYF; DNA: TGCGCCACTTGGGGACTAGCGAAAGCCCACGCAGAGACCCAGTACTTC
D: .; V: TRBV4-1; J: TRBJ2-2; size: .; CDR3: CASSQTPSQYTGELFF; DNA: TGCGCCAGCAGCCAAACCCCCTCCCAGTACACCGGGGAGCTGTTTTTT
D: TRBD1; V: TRBV7-9; J: TRBJ2-1; size: once; CDR3: CASSRRTGWDEQFF; DNA: TGTGCCAGCAGCCGAAGGACAGGGTGGGATGAGCAGTTCTTC
D: .; V: TRBV4-3; J: TRBJ1-1; size: .; CDR3: CASSQDSGSEAFF; DNA: TGCGCCAGCAGCCAAGACTCCGGGTCTGAAGCTTTCTTT
D: .; V: TRBV6-1; J: TRBJ2-3; size: .; CDR3: CASIGQSTDTQYF; DNA: TGTGCCAGTATCGGACAGTCCACAGATACGCAGTATTTT
D: TRBD1; V: TRBV6-5; J: TRBJ2-7; size: .; CDR3: CASSYTGTATTYEQYF; DNA: TGTGCCAGCAGTTACACCGGGACAGCCACTACCTACGAGCAGTACTTC
D: .; V: TRBV13; J: TRBJ1-5; size: .; CDR3: CASSLFLQGLLNQPQHF; DNA: TGTGCCAGCAGCTTATTTTTACAGGGCCTATTAAATCAGCCCCAGCATTTT
D: .; V: TRBV15; J: TRBJ1-4; size: .; CDR3: CATSLPDGMAKLFF; DNA: TGTGCCACCAGCCTTCCCGACGGTATGGCGAAACTGTTTTTT
D: TRBD2; V: TRBV9; J: TRBJ2-7; size: .; CDR3: CASSVVGASGPYEQYF; DNA: TGTGCCAGCAGCGTAGTTGGGGCTAGCGGTCCCTACGAGCAGTACTTC
D: .; V: TRBV4-3; J: TRBJ2-5; size: .; CDR3: CASSQERAEETQYF; DNA: TGCGCCAGCAGCCAAGAAAGGGCTGAGGAGACCCAGTACTTC
D: TRBD2; V: TRBV9; J: TRBJ2-3; size: .; CDR3: CASSPRAGGPDTQYF; DNA: TGTGCCAGCAGCCCAAGAGCGGGGGGGCCCGATACGCAGTATTTT
D: TRBD1; V: TRBV19; J: TRBJ2-4; size: .; CDR3: CASSSEGTGNLNIQYF; DNA: TGTGCCAGTAGCTCTGAGGGGACAGGGAATTTAAACATTCAGTACTTC
D: .; V: TRBV6-1; J: TRBJ2-7; size: once; CDR3: CASRQGLSYEQYF; DNA: TGTGCCAGCAGGCAGGGGCTATCCTACGAGCAGTACTTC
D: TRBD1; V: TRBV27; J: TRBJ1-1; size: .; CDR3: CASSLLTGTGPRITEAFF; DNA: TGTGCCAGCAGTTTATTGACTGGGACAGGGCCACGTATCACTGAAGCTTTCTTT
D: .; V: TRBV4-1; J: TRBJ2-5; size: .; CDR3: CASSQEGQQETQYF; DNA: TGCGCCAGCAGCCAAGAAGGACAGCAAGAGACCCAGTACTTC
D: .; V: TRBV2; J: TRBJ2-3; size: .; CDR3: CASSRGDTQYF; DNA: TGTGCCAGCAGTAGGGGAGATACGCAGTATTTT
D: .; V: TRBV4-1; J: TRBJ2-7; size: .; CDR3: CASSPGPYSSYEQYF; DNA: TGCGCCAGCAGCCCAGGGCCCTATTCCTCTTACGAGCAGTACTTC
D: .; V: TRBV6-5; J: TRBJ2-7; size: once; CDR3: CASSQTKNYEQYF; DNA: TGTGCCAGCAGTCAGACAAAAAACTACGAGCAGTACTTC
D: .; V: TRBV27; J: TRBJ1-6; size: .; CDR3: CASSVISYNSPLHF; DNA: TGTGCCAGCAGCGTAATCTCCTATAATTCACCCCTCCACTTT
D: .; V: TRBV7-9; J: TRBJ2-1; size: .; CDR3: CASSLVSGTDNEQFF; DNA: TGTGCCAGCAGCTTAGTTAGCGGGACAGACAATGAGCAGTTCTTC
D: .; V: TRBV30; J: TRBJ2-7; size: .; CDR3: CAWIPSSEWDEQYF; DNA: TGTGCCTGGATCCCCTCTTCTGAATGGGACGAGCAGTACTTC
D: .; V: TRBV10-2; J: TRBJ2-7; size: .; CDR3: CASSLTESYEQYF; DNA: TGCGCCAGCAGTTTAACAGAATCCTACGAGCAGTACTTC